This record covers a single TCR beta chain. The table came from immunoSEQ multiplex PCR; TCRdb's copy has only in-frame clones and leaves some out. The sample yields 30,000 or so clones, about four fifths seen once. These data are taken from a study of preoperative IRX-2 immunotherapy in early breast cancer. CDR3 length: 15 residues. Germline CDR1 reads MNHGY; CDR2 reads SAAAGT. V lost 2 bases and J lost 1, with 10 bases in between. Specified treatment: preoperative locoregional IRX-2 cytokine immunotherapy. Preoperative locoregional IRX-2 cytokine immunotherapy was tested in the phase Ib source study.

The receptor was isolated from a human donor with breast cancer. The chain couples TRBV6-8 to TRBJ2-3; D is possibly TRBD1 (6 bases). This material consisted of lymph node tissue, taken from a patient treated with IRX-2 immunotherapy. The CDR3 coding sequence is TGTGCCAGCAGTTACGAGGGACAAGGCACAGATACGCAGTATTTT. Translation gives CASSYEGQGTDTQYF.